A selection of T cell receptor beta chains follows, all from one sample in a study of cytomegalovirus exposure and HLA in healthy donors. Profiling relied on immunoSEQ multiplex PCR, and the TCRdb table lists in-frame clones only, not all of them. The sample table includes roughly 42,000 clones. Material for sequencing was PBMCs. The source is a man aged 30 to 39 in good health and CMV-seronegative. Each CDR3 is given with its conserved first and last residue. A D gene is named only where the DNA matches it firmly.

TRBJ1-6 TRBV4-3 TRBD1 CASSQEVRGPSPLHF TGCGCCAGCAGCCAAGAAGTGAGGGGGCCTTCACCCCTCCACTTT
TRBJ2-7 TRBV30 - CAWSGGYEQYF TGTGCCTGGAGTGGCGGGTACGAGCAGTACTTC
TRBJ2-4 TRBV15 TRBD2 CATSTREGYNIQYF TGTGCCACCAGCACCAGGGAGGGGTACAACATTCAGTACTTC
TRBJ1-1 TRBV29-1 - CSVATKGGHTEAFF TGCAGCGTTGCAACTAAAGGGGGACACACTGAAGCTTTCTTT
TRBJ1-1 TRBV4-1 - CASSPVRGQAEAFF TGCGCCAGCAGCCCCGTTAGAGGGCAGGCTGAAGCTTTCTTT
TRBJ2-3 TRBV30 - CAWSVQGPDTQYF TGTGCCTGGAGTGTACAGGGCCCAGATACGCAGTATTTT
TRBJ2-1 TRBV4-1 - CASSPPGTHNEQFF TGCGCCAGCAGCCCCCCCGGGACTCACAATGAGCAGTTCTTC
TRBJ2-7 TRBV4-2 TRBD2 CASSELAASGRDPYEQYF TGTGCCAGCAGCGAACTGGCCGCTAGCGGGAGAGACCCCTACGAGCAGTACTTC
TRBJ1-5 TRBV29-1 - CSVSTRQGDQPQHF TGCAGTGTAAGCACCCGGCAGGGCGATCAGCCCCAGCATTTT
TRBJ1-2 TRBV29-1 TRBD1 CSVETGAYGYTF TGCAGCGTTGAAACAGGGGCCTATGGCTACACCTTC
TRBJ1-1 TRBV5-1 - CASRWREGTEAFF TGCGCCAGCAGGTGGAGGGAAGGGACTGAAGCTTTCTTT
TRBJ2-7 TRBV19 - CASAKSMNAYEQYF TGTGCCAGTGCTAAGTCCATGAACGCCTACGAGCAGTACTTC
TRBJ2-5 TRBV5-6 - CASSFSPGETQYF TGTGCCAGCAGCTTTAGTCCGGGAGAGACCCAGTACTTC
TRBJ2-1 TRBV4-1 TRBD2 CASSQDGDPAGEGSYNEQFF TGCGCCAGCAGCCAAGATGGGGACCCCGCGGGGGAGGGCTCCTACAATGAGCAGTTCTTC
TRBJ2-7 TRBV27 - CASSLSPKRREQYF TGTGCCAGCAGTTTATCACCCAAGAGAAGAGAGCAGTACTTC
TRBJ2-4 TRBV4-3 - CASSRGSLAKNIQYF TGCGCCAGCAGCCGAGGGAGTTTAGCCAAAAACATTCAGTACTTC
TRBJ1-5 TRBV7-6 - CASSLDLSAGQPQHF TGTGCCAGCAGCTTAGACCTCTCGGCCGGGCAGCCCCAGCATTTT
TRBJ2-7 TRBV4-1 TRBD1 CASSQDVGQGVPYEQYF TGCGCCAGCAGCCAAGACGTAGGACAGGGCGTACCCTACGAGCAGTACTTC
TRBJ2-5 TRBV18 TRBD1 CASSYRGSEETQYF TGTGCCAGCTCGTACAGGGGATCGGAAGAGACCCAGTACTTC
TRBJ2-2 TRBV2 TRBD2 CASNGGTSGRSNTGELFF TGTGCCAGCAATGGCGGAACTAGCGGGAGGTCGAACACCGGGGAGCTGTTTTTT
TRBJ2-4 TRBV29-1 - CSVATRAVKNIQYF TGCAGCGTCGCTACCAGGGCCGTCAAAAACATTCAGTACTTC
TRBJ1-5 TRBV7-2 TRBD1 CASSFTGDGQPQHF TGTGCCAGCAGCTTTACAGGGGACGGCCAGCCCCAGCATTTT
TRBJ1-2 TRBV30 - CAWSVGGPSDYGYTF TGTGCCTGGAGTGTTGGAGGTCCCAGCGACTATGGCTACACCTTC
TRBJ1-2 TRBV5-6 - CASSFRAGIGGYTF TGTGCCAGCAGCTTTAGGGCAGGGATCGGGGGCTACACCTTC
TRBJ1-4 TRBV7-8 - CASSLVGGRVVELFF TGTGCCAGCAGCTTAGTGGGGGGGCGCGTGGTAGAACTGTTTTTT
TRBJ1-2 TRBV5-6 TRBD1 CASSTGTGGGHGYTF TGTGCCAGCAGCACGGGGACAGGGGGAGGTCATGGCTACACCTTC
TRBJ2-7 TRBV5-1 - CASRGGTGEYEQYF TGCGCCAGCAGGGGTGGCACGGGAGAATACGAGCAGTACTTC
TRBJ2-2 TRBV19 TRBD2 CASLGTPAGEPNGELFF TGTGCCAGCCTCGGGACTCCAGCGGGAGAGCCGAACGGGGAGCTGTTTTTT
TRBJ1-5 TRBV5-6 - CASSLGASPQHF TGTGCCAGCAGCTTGGGGGCCAGCCCCCAGCATTTT
TRBJ2-7 TRBV19 - CASSIGGDYEQYF TGTGCCAGTAGTATAGGGGGGGACTACGAGCAGTACTTC
TRBJ2-3 TRBV2 TRBD2 CASVGSGRATQYF TGTGCCAGCGTAGGTAGCGGGAGGGCAACGCAGTATTTT
TRBJ2-1 TRBV4-3 - CASSKGLNNEQFF TGCGCCAGCAGCAAGGGACTTAACAATGAGCAGTTCTTC
TRBJ2-5 TRBV18 TRBD1 CASSKDRDGETQYF TGTGCCAGCTCGAAGGACAGGGATGGTGAGACCCAGTACTTC
TRBJ2-3 TRBV7-2 TRBD2 CASSFPGTSGPRHTQYF TGTGCCAGCAGCTTTCCCGGGACTAGCGGGCCCCGCCATACGCAGTATTTT
TRBJ2-3 TRBV6-5 - CASSLGPGMNTQYF TGTGCCAGCAGCCTTGGCCCCGGGATGAATACGCAGTATTTT
TRBJ2-5 TRBV5-4 - CASIKGGVSGETQYF TGTGCCAGCATCAAGGGGGGGGTGTCAGGAGAGACCCAGTACTTC
TRBJ2-7 TRBV4-3 TRBD2 CASSLGLAGPYEQYF TGCGCCAGCAGCCTTGGACTAGCGGGCCCCTACGAGCAGTACTTC
TRBJ2-4 TRBV6-5 TRBD1 CASSSRTGAKNIQYF TGTGCCAGCAGCTCCCGGACAGGGGCCAAAAACATTCAGTACTTC
TRBJ2-5 TRBV7-9 - CASSFVTPRETQYF TGTGCCAGCAGCTTCGTAACCCCGAGAGAGACCCAGTACTTC
TRBJ2-7 TRBV29-1 TRBD1 CSVSRDSSYEQYF TGCAGCGTTTCAAGGGACAGCTCCTACGAGCAGTACTTC
TRBJ2-2 TRBV10-3 TRBD1 CAISGDRDTGELFF TGTGCCATCAGTGGGGACAGGGACACCGGGGAGCTGTTTTTT
TRBJ2-7 TRBV5-1 - CASSLAPARASAYEQYF TGCGCCAGCAGCTTGGCTCCAGCGAGAGCGAGCGCCTACGAGCAGTACTTC
TRBJ1-1 TRBV28 - CASRYVQGRLGEAFF TGTGCCAGCAGGTATGTCCAGGGTAGGCTCGGTGAAGCTTTCTTT
TRBJ2-1 TRBV4-1 TRBD2 CASSRTAGVSYNEQFF TGCGCCAGCAGCCGTACAGCGGGAGTGTCCTACAATGAGCAGTTCTTC
TRBJ2-3 TRBV18 - CASSPPTDKQYF TGTGCCAGCTCACCACCGACAGATAAGCAGTATTTT
TRBJ1-3 TRBV30 TRBD1 CAWAGQWGNTIYF TGTGCCTGGGCGGGACAGTGGGGAAACACCATATATTTT
TRBJ2-3 TRBV5-8 - CARSLFSAEGEDTQYF TGTGCCAGATCCCTCTTTTCGGCTGAGGGTGAAGATACGCAGTATTTT
TRBJ2-7 TRBV2 TRBD2 CASQTSGRYEQYF TGTGCCAGCCAGACTAGCGGGAGATACGAGCAGTACTTC
TRBJ2-7 TRBV28 TRBD2 CASTLADMAYEQYF TGTGCCAGTACCCTAGCGGATATGGCCTACGAGCAGTACTTC
TRBJ2-7 TRBV5-1 - CASSLDSVSYEQYF TGCGCCAGCAGCTTGGACAGTGTCTCCTACGAGCAGTACTTC
TRBJ2-3 TRBV14 TRBD2 CASSIAGGPADTQYF TGTGCCAGCAGCATAGCGGGAGGGCCAGCAGATACGCAGTATTTT
TRBJ2-7 TRBV6-6 TRBD2 CASILREGLPYEQYF TGTGCCAGCATCCTCCGGGAGGGCTTACCGTACGAGCAGTACTTC
TRBJ2-7 TRBV4-1 - CASSLERPSSYEQYF TGCGCCAGCAGCCTAGAAAGGCCTAGCTCCTACGAGCAGTACTTC
TRBJ1-1 TRBV6-6 - CASSYPGQNTEAFF TGTGCCAGCAGTTACCCTGGACAGAACACTGAAGCTTTCTTT
TRBJ2-7 TRBV6-5 TRBD2 CASSYLAGDEQYF TGTGCCAGCAGTTACCTAGCGGGAGACGAGCAGTACTTC